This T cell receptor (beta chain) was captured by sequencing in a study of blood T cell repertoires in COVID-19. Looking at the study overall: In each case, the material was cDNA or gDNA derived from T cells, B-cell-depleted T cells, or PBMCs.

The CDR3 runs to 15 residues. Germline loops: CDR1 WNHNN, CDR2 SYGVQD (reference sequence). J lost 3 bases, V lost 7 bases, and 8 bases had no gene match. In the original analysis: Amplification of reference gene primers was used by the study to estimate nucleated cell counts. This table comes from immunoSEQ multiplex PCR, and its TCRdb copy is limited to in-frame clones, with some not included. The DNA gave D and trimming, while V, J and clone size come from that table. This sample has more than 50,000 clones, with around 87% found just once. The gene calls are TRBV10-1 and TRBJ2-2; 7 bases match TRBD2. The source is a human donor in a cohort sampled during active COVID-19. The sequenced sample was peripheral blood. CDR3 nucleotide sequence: TGCGCCAGCACAGGCCGGGACTACCACACCGGGGAGCTGTTTTTT. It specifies CASTGRDYHTGELFF.